This T cell receptor (beta chain) is drawn from a study of blood T cell repertoires in COVID-19. Study-level background: Whether acute or convalescent, the COVID-19 samples came from the United States, Italy and Spain. The cDNA or gDNA used as material had been derived from T cells, B-cell-depleted T cells, or PBMCs.

This clone was observed a handful of times. The study recruited people aged about 18 to 95 years across approximately 24 US areas. Sequencing was performed with immunoSEQ multiplex PCR; in TCRdb, only in-frame clones are kept and a portion is missing. This sample yields fewer than 250,000 clones, of which over 75% are seen a single time; 7% to 8.5% belongs to the top ten. CDR1 and CDR2 from the germline V gene are LNHDA and SQIVND (reference sequence). The ends lost 3 bases at V and 8 bases at J; junction bases unmatched: 4. The CDR3 has 13 amino acids. The V gene is TRBV19, the J gene TRBJ1-5, with 7 bases identical to TRBD1. The TCR was taken from a woman aged 40 to 49 with acute COVID-19. The sequencing sample was made of PBMCs or T cells enriched from blood (not recorded which). The CDR3 DNA sequence: TGTGCCAGTAGTATTAACAGGGGAGAGCCCCAGCATTTT. Translating gives CASSINRGEPQHF.